A single sample is the source of the 13 T cell receptor beta chains below, sequenced in a study of blood T cell repertoires in COVID-19. Measured with immunoSEQ multiplex PCR; TCRdb has only the in-frame clones, and not every one. The sample shows about 150,000 clones, approximately 85% of them seen only once. The sequenced material came from peripheral blood. The receptors shown here come from a woman aged 60-70 years with COVID-19, enrolled during active disease.

This clone was found once. A much larger clone differs from this one at a single base, so this may be a read error. The chain links TRBV6-5 to TRBJ1-6; TRBD1 is a possible D gene (6 bases). Germline CDR1 and CDR2: MNHEY and SVGAGI. The CDR3 contains 12 residues. The ends were cut back, 6 bases at V and 6 bases at J, with 6 bases in the middle. The CDR3 bases are TGTGCCAGCAGACAGGGTAATTCACCCCTCCACTTT. Its translation is CASRQGNSPLHF.

The chain employs TRBV7-3 and TRBJ2-1, with a weak D call TRBD2 (5 bases). From germline, CDR1 is SGHTA and CDR2 FQGTGA. Deletions cut 2 bases from V and 4 bases from J, with 12 bases between. The CDR3 covers 15 residues. CDR3 residues: CASSLAGGLYNEQFF. The CDR3 DNA sequence: TGTGCCAGCAGCTTAGCGGGCGGGCTTTACAATGAGCAGTTCTTC.

This clone has a single count. The junction shows a germline mismatch at one end, possibly a read error. The chain employs TRBV11-2 and TRBJ2-3, with TRBD2 matching over 9 bases. The CDR3 runs 15 residues. Per the germline V gene, CDR1 is SGHAT and CDR2 is FQNNGV. This chain's CDR3 is CASCFGGRATDTQYF. In DNA form, the CDR3 reads TGTGCCAGCTGCTTTGGCGGGAGGGCCACAGATACGCAGTATTTT.

The chain recombines TRBV3-1 (or the pseudogene TRBV3-2) with TRBJ1-1; maybe TRBD1 (5 bases). CDR3 length equals 14 residues. V was clipped by 4 bases and J by 4 bases, with 13 bases between them. Germline assignment: CDR1 LGHDT and CDR2 YNNKEL (reference sequence). CDR3 residues: CASSPGPRATEAFF. The CDR3 DNA follows: TGTGCCAGCAGCCCGGGCCCCAGGGCCACTGAAGCTTTCTTT.

The chain carries TRBV19 and TRBJ2-1; D is perhaps TRBD1 (6 bases). The length of the CDR3 is 18 residues. Germline lookup yields CDR1 LNHDA and CDR2 SQIVND (reference sequence). V was trimmed by 8 bases and J by 5 bases, leaving 28 bases between them. The CDR3 DNA reads as TGTGCCAGTCGCCCATACGGATACAGGGCAGGGGCGGACAATGAGCAGTTCTTC. Translated: CASRPYGYRAGADNEQFF.

This clone was picked up one time. The chain recombines TRBV3-1 (or the pseudogene TRBV3-2) with TRBJ2-1, with 9 bases that match TRBD1. With V trimmed by 0 bases and J by 3 bases, 3 bases remained unmatched. CDR3 size: 16 residues. The V gene's germline CDR1 is LGHDT and CDR2 YNNKEL (reference sequence). The CDR3 nucleotides are TGTGCCAGCAGCCAAGAACAGGGGGCGGTCTACAATGAGCAGTTCTTC. This sequence encodes CASSQEQGAVYNEQFF.

The chain has TRBV6-5 and TRBJ1-2, with D perhaps matching TRBD1 (5 bases). CDR1 and CDR2 (germline): MNHEY, SVGAGI. V was shortened by 0 bases and J by 7 bases, with 6 bases between the two germline ends. The CDR3 sequence is 12 residues long. The CDR3 coding sequence is TGTGCCAGCAGTTACTCCAGGGTTGGCTACACCTTC. It yields the protein CASSYSRVGYTF.

The V gene is TRBV7-8, the J gene TRBJ1-4; D is uncertain. This CDR3 region has 13 residues. Deletions cut 6 bases from V and 4 bases from J, with 9 bases between. The germline V gene has CDR1 SGHVS and CDR2 FQNEAQ. The CDR3 coding sequence is TGTGCCAGCAGGGGCCGGATTAATGAAAAACTGTTTTTT. Its protein product is CASRGRINEKLFF.

This chain links TRBV27 with TRBJ1-2; TRBD1 might be the D (5 bases). The germline V gene encodes CDR1 MNHEY and CDR2 SMNVEV (reference sequence). The CDR3 totals 17 residues. V was shortened by 10 bases and J by 4 bases, with 28 bases between the two germline ends. Here the CDR3 DNA reads TGTGCCATCAGACCACGCCCGGCAGGCAGGGTCCTCTATGGCTACACCTTC. It is translated as CAIRPRPAGRVLYGYTF.

The chain is built from TRBV9 and TRBJ2-2; 8 bases are shared with TRBD1. With V trimmed by 2 bases and J by 8 bases, 5 bases remained unmatched. CDR3 length equals 14 residues. Germline V gives CDR1 SGDLS, CDR2 YYNGEE. The CDR3: CASSVLTGVGELFF. The CDR3 DNA sequence: TGTGCCAGCAGCGTGCTGACAGGGGTAGGGGAGCTGTTTTTT.

This chain links TRBV28 with TRBJ2-7; 12 bases align to TRBD1. V was pared by 4 bases and J by 9 bases, with 7 bases of the junction left unmatched. The V gene's germline CDR1 is MDHEN and CDR2 SYDVKM. The CDR3 totals 14 residues. The CDR3 DNA reads as TGTGCCAGCAGTTCCGGGGGACAGGGGGCCTGGCAGTACTTC. Encoded protein: CASSSGGQGAWQYF. Full variable domain (missing parts from reference TRBV28 and TRBJ2-7): DVKVTQSSRYLVKRTGEKVFLECVQDMDHENMFWYRQDPGLGLRLIYFSYDVKMKEKGDIPEGYSVSREKKERFSLILESASTNQTSMYLCASSSGGQGAWQYFGPGTRLTVT.

J is TRBJ2-7 and V is TRBV6-6, with a possible D match to TRBD2 (5 bases). V was cut by 6 bases and J by 3 bases, with 12 bases left in between. This CDR3 region has 13 residues. CDR1 and CDR2 from the germline V gene are MNHNY and SVGAGI (reference sequence). The CDR3 spells CASSHNRDYEQYV. The CDR3 region has the DNA TGTGCCAGCAGCCACAACCGGGACTACGAGCAGTACGTC.

This CDR3 is CASSIADRSELFF. CDR3 in DNA: TGTGCCAGTAGTATAGCGGACAGGTCGGAACTGTTTTTT. The chain has TRBV19 and TRBJ1-4; 7 bases line up with TRBD1. With 1 base clipped from V and 12 bases from J, the junction kept 5 bases outside the gene matches. The CDR3 extends over 13 amino acids. The germline V gene has CDR1 LNHDA and CDR2 SQIVND (reference sequence).